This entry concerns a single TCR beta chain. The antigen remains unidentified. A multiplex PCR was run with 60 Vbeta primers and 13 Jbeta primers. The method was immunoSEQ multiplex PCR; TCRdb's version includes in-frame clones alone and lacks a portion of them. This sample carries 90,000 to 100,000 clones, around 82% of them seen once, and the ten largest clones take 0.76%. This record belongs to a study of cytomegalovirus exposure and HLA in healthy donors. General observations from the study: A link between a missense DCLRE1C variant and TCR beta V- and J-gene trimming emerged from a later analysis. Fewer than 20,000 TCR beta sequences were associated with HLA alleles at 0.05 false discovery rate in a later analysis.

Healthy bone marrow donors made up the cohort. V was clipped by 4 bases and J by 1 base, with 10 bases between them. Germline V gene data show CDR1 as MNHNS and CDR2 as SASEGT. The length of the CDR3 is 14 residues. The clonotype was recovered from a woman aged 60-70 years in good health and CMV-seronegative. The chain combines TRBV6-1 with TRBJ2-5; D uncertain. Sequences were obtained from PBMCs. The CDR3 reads CASSVTRSQETQYF. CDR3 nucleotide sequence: TGTGCCAGCAGTGTAACCAGATCCCAAGAGACCCAGTACTTC.